This TCR beta chain derives from a study of patients and donors after allogeneic stem cell transplantation. TCRdb itself ran the RT-PCR reads through MiXCR, one entry per CDR3 protein. Altogether some 230,000 distinct CDR3 sequences are present, roughly 14% being singletons, with the ten largest covering 11%. This clonotype has ten or more counts. The junction had 9 bases not matched to a gene; V was cut back by 7 bases and J by 6 bases. The CDR3 runs to 14 residues. The chain couples TRBV12-3 or TRBV12-4 to TRBJ1-2, with TRBD1 matching over 9 bases. Specimen: blood, either unsorted or a sorted T cell fraction (not recorded which). The sequence was collected from a human donor who was either an allogeneic HSCT recipient or a stem cell or donor lymphocyte infusion donor (not recorded which). It is not recorded whose cells these are; they may come from a transplant donor. The CDR3 protein is CASTSGQGQHGYTF. The DNA of the CDR3 is TGTGCCAGCACCTCGGGACAGGGTCAACATGGCTACACCTTC.